This T cell receptor (beta chain) was found in a study of cytomegalovirus exposure and HLA in healthy donors. Study-level information: From HLA-typed donors, an early data release held some 80 million unique TCRs. The study, taken as a whole, reports: A later analysis linked a missense variant in DCLRE1C to the trimming of TCR beta V and J genes. About 150 TCR beta chains were listed as cytomegalovirus-associated. Many donors carried some public TCRs, although rarity characterized most TCR sequences.

Both 60 Vbeta primers and 13 Jbeta primers went into the PCR. Profiling relied on immunoSEQ multiplex PCR, and the TCRdb table lists in-frame clones only, not all of them. The table has approximately 160,000 clones, approximately 84% seen once. Germline lookup yields CDR1 GTSNPN and CDR2 SVGIG (reference sequence). The CDR3 consists of 15 residues. V lost 5 bases, J lost 3 bases, and 4 bases stayed unmatched. About this clone: Its target is unknown.

Sequenced: PBMCs. This TCR derives from a man in his late teens or twenties in good health and CMV-seronegative. The genes are TRBV30 and TRBJ2-5; 15 bases map to TRBD2. CDR3 residues: CAWGLAGGEEETQYF. The CDR3 DNA reads as TGTGCCTGGGGACTAGCGGGAGGGGAGGAAGAGACCCAGTACTTC.